This passage covers 29 T cell receptor beta chains from one sample sequenced in a study of identifying expanded T cells in peripheral blood (dated by TCRdb to between 2018 and 2020). Library preparation was by the immunoSEQ multiplex PCR assay. TCRdb took over this immuneACCESS table, retaining in-frame rearrangements with V and J assigned. Such tables are incomplete; in checked studies, under half of the missing clones stem from an unresolved V gene, and the remainder is unexplained. Here the sample has 100,000 or so clones; 75% to 90% occur a single time. Around 5% of the sample is held by the ten biggest clonotypes. Sequenced material: blood. The receptors stem from a person aged 18 to 75 in good health.

This chain uses TRBV7-3 with TRBJ2-1, with D uncertain. CDR3 length: 16 amino acids. V was clipped by 5 bases and J by 0 bases, with 14 bases between them. CDR1 and CDR2 (germline): SGHTA, FQGTGA. CDR3 amino acids: CASSPRPGSSYNEQFF. The CDR3 DNA reads TGTGCCAGCAGCCCACGCCCAGGCAGCTCCTACAATGAGCAGTTCTTC.

About this clone itself: An end of the junction differs from the germline gene, which may be a read error. The genes are TRBV7-9 and TRBJ1-2, with D tentatively TRBD1 (5 bases). CDR3 length: 13 residues. Germline loops: CDR1 SEHNR, CDR2 FQNEAQ (reference sequence). DNA for the CDR3: TGTGCCAGCAGCTTAGGGACAAAAGGGGAGATGAACTTC. Protein product: CASSLGTKGEMNF.

This clone was seen once. The chain links TRBV2 to TRBJ1-6, with D maybe TRBD1 (6 bases). CDR3 length: 13 amino acids. Trimming took off 5 bases at V and 10 bases at J, with 12 bases between the two ends. Germline values: CDR1 SNHLY, CDR2 FYNNEI. The CDR3 DNA reads as TGTGCCAGCAGTCCGGGACAAAGGTCACCCCTCCACTTT. Protein product: CASSPGQRSPLHF.

The chain employs TRBV6-6 and TRBJ1-1; no clear D gene. Germline assignment: CDR1 MNHNY and CDR2 SVGAGI (reference sequence). Trimming stripped 7 bases from V and 0 bases from J, with 6 bases between. The CDR3 contains 12 residues. Here the CDR3 DNA reads TGTGCCAGCAAGGCAGTGAACACTGAAGCTTTCTTT. Residues: CASKAVNTEAFF.

The V and J genes are TRBV7-8 and TRBJ1-2; 11 bases map to TRBD1. Germline V gene lookup returns CDR1 SGHVS and CDR2 FQNEAQ. CDR3 length equals 16 residues. V was pared by 4 bases and J by 7 bases, with 11 bases of the junction left unmatched. The CDR3, as DNA: TGTGCCAGCAGCTCCCCCCGGGGACAGGGGGTTAGTGGCTACACCTTC. Translated: CASSSPRGQGVSGYTF. Full variable domain (rest looked up from reference TRBV7-8 and TRBJ1-2): GAGVSQSPRYKVAKRGQDVALRCDPISGHVSLFWYQQALGQGPEFLTYFQNEAQLDKSGLPSDRFFAERPEGSVSTLKIQRTQQEDSAVYLCASSSPRGQGVSGYTFGSGTRLTVV.

V is TRBV5-6 and J is TRBJ2-1; D is uncertain. This CDR3 spans 14 amino acids. Germline V lookup: CDR1 SGHDT, CDR2 YYEEEE. V was clipped by 0 bases and J by 7 bases, with 11 bases between them. This chain's CDR3 is CASSLVNRPNEQFF. The CDR3 region has the DNA TGTGCCAGCAGCTTGGTCAACCGCCCAAATGAGCAGTTCTTC.

The V call is TRBV18, the J call TRBJ2-3; D call uncertain. The germline gives CDR1 KGHSH, CDR2 LQKENI. Deletions cut 3 bases from V and 4 bases from J, with 5 bases between. The CDR3 extends over 12 amino acids. The CDR3 protein is CASSPRPDTQYF. Here the CDR3 DNA reads TGTGCCAGCTCACCCCGCCCAGATACGCAGTATTTT. Full variable domain (remainder filled in from reference TRBV18 and TRBJ2-3): NAGVMQNPRHLVRRRGQEARLRCSPMKGHSHVYWYRQLPEEGLKFMVYLQKENIIDESGMPKERFSAEFPKEGPSILRIQQVVRGDSAAYFCASSPRPDTQYFGPGTRLTVL.

V and J are TRBV6-5 and TRBJ1-2; D is undetermined. This CDR3 is built from 14 residues. Deletions cut 6 bases from V and 4 bases from J, with 15 bases between. Germline CDR1 MNHEY, CDR2 SVGAGI. The CDR3 spells CASSPLGGTYGYTF. The CDR3 DNA reads as TGTGCCAGCAGCCCCCTGGGAGGTACCTATGGCTACACCTTC.

The chain carries TRBV9 and TRBJ1-1; 10 nucleotides agree with TRBD1. Germline V gives CDR1 SGDLS, CDR2 YYNGEE. CDR3 length: 15 residues. V lost 2 bases to trimming and J lost 5 bases; unmatched junction nucleotides: 6. The chain's CDR3 is CASSVEDRGYTEAFF. The DNA of the CDR3 is TGTGCCAGCAGCGTGGAGGACAGGGGGTATACTGAAGCTTTCTTT.

This rearrangement joins TRBV19 to TRBJ2-7, with TRBD1 matching 8 bases. The germline CDR1 and CDR2 sequences are LNHDA and SQIVND (reference sequence). There are 13 residues in the CDR3. Germline trimming cut 6 bases from V and 7 bases from J; bases unmatched to any gene: 8. CDR3 DNA sequence: TGTGCCAGTAGGCCACAGGGGGGCTGGGAGCAGTACTTC. It is translated as CASRPQGGWEQYF.

The chain joins TRBV4-2 to TRBJ1-1; D not certain. The CDR3 consists of 13 residues. Germline lookup yields CDR1 LGHNA and CDR2 YNFKEQ. V lost 5 bases and J lost 1, with 8 bases in between. For the CDR3, the DNA is TGTGCCAGCAGCTTAGGACCGAACACTGAAGCTTTCTTT. As protein: CASSLGPNTEAFF.

In this sample, this clone turned up once. The chain carries TRBV4-1 and TRBJ1-4; tentatively, D is TRBD1 (6 bases). CDR3 length equals 15 residues. Germline assignment: CDR1 MGHRA and CDR2 YSYEKL. V was shortened by 1 base and J by 8 bases, with 14 bases between the two germline ends. Here the CDR3 DNA reads TGCGCCAGCAGCCAAGTGGGGGGCCCCGAGGAAAAACTGTTTTTT. This sequence encodes CASSQVGGPEEKLFF.

V usage is TRBV6-1 and J usage is TRBJ2-3, with 9 bases that match TRBD1. The CDR3 has 15 amino acids. Germline CDR1 MNHNS, CDR2 SASEGT. V dropped 6 bases and J dropped 8; count of bases not matched to a gene: 12. In nucleotides, the CDR3 is TGTGCCAGCAGAGCCGGGACAGGGTTAAGGGTTACGCAGTATTTT. Its translation: CASRAGTGLRVTQYF.

The chain carries TRBV7-6 and TRBJ2-5, with D possibly matching TRBD1 (5 bases). The CDR3 totals 15 residues. Germline V lookup: CDR1 SGHVS, CDR2 FNYEAQ. Trimming took off 1 base at V and 4 bases at J, with 13 bases between the two ends. DNA for the CDR3: TGTGCCAGCAGCTTAGAGGCAGGGCTCCCAGAGACCCAGTACTTC. Residues: CASSLEAGLPETQYF.

This sequence joins TRBV5-1 and TRBJ2-5; TRBD2 matches 14 bases. Germline V gene lookup returns CDR1 SGHRS and CDR2 YFSETQ. The V segment lost 3 bases and the J segment 4 bases; nucleotides outside the gene matches: 11. This CDR3 has 18 residues. This CDR3 reads CASSSRTSGRIFGETQYF. As DNA, the CDR3 is TGCGCCAGCAGCTCTCGGACTAGCGGGAGGATCTTTGGAGAGACCCAGTACTTC.

V and J are TRBV5-6 and TRBJ2-7; D is unresolved. The CDR3 runs to 11 residues. The germline gives CDR1 SGHDT, CDR2 YYEEEE. The ends were cut back, 3 bases at V and 2 bases at J, with 3 bases in the middle. The CDR3 sequence is CASSSTYEQYF. CDR3 DNA sequence: TGTGCCAGCAGCTCGACCTACGAGCAGTACTTC. Full variable domain (rest looked up from reference TRBV5-6 and TRBJ2-7): DAGVTQSPTHLIKTRGQQVTLRCSPKSGHDTVSWYQQALGQGPQFIFQYYEEEERQRGNFPDRFSGHQFPNYSSELNVNALLLGDSALYLCASSSTYEQYFGPGTRLTVT.

The CDR3 protein is CASSPAGQRYEQYF. The CDR3 DNA reads as TGTGCCAGCAGCCCAGCAGGACAGCGCTACGAGCAGTACTTC. The rearrangement links TRBV9 to TRBJ2-7; D perhaps matches TRBD1 (6 bases). V was shortened by 4 bases and J by 3 bases, with 14 bases between the two germline ends. Germline CDR1 and CDR2: SGDLS and YYNGEE. The CDR3 loop spans 14 amino acids.

The chain employs TRBV18 and TRBJ1-1, with 7 bases aligning to TRBD1. V lost 4 bases, J lost 3 bases, and 8 bases stayed unmatched. CDR3 size: 15 residues. Germline CDR1 reads KGHSH; CDR2 reads LQKENI. The CDR3 DNA is TGTGCCAGCTCACTACAGGGGAACTGGGACACTGAAGCTTTCTTT. Translated: CASSLQGNWDTEAFF.

The V gene is TRBV5-1, the J gene TRBJ1-1; D may be TRBD1 (5 bases). The CDR3 has 15 residues. Looked up from germline, CDR1 is SGHRS and CDR2 is YFSETQ. Trimming removed 4 bases at V and 1 base at J, with 14 bases between. As DNA, the CDR3 is TGCGCCAGCAGCCCCGGCGGGGCGGAGAACACTGAAGCTTTCTTT. The encoded protein is CASSPGGAENTEAFF. The full variable domain, completed using reference TRBV5-1 and TRBJ1-1, is KAGVTQTPRYLIKTRGQQVTLSCSPISGHRSVSWYQQTPGQGLQFLFEYFSETQRNKGNFPGRFSGRQFSNSRSEMNVSTLELGDSALYLCASSPGGAENTEAFFGQGTRLTVV.

The chain links TRBV6-5 to TRBJ2-2; D unclear. Trimming pared 2 bases from V and 5 bases from J, leaving 12 bases between. The CDR3 length is 15 residues. Germline V gives CDR1 MNHEY, CDR2 SVGAGI. The CDR3 DNA reads as TGTGCCAGCAGTTACGGAAACTTGGTAACCGGGGAGCTGTTTTTT. Protein sequence: CASSYGNLVTGELFF.

V gene TRBV2 combines with J gene TRBJ2-1; TRBD2 matches at 8 bases. Germline values: CDR1 SNHLY, CDR2 FYNNEI. V trimming: 8 bases; J trimming: 7 bases; junction bases outside the gene matches: 4. The CDR3 consists of 12 residues. CDR3 sequence: CASVPGGNEQFF. DNA for the CDR3: TGTGCCAGCGTACCGGGGGGGAATGAGCAGTTCTTC.

CDR3 nucleotide sequence: TGCGCCAGCAGCTTGGTGAGCGGGAGTAAGTCCTACGAGCAGTACTTC. Protein product: CASSLVSGSKSYEQYF. V and J are TRBV5-1 and TRBJ2-7, with 8 bases fitting TRBD2. Germline V gives CDR1 SGHRS, CDR2 YFSETQ. There are 16 residues in the CDR3. V dropped 0 bases and J dropped 1; count of bases not matched to a gene: 6.

This chain links TRBV7-2 with TRBJ2-3; D possibly corresponds to TRBD1 (5 bases). Trimming shortened V by 4 bases and J by 0 bases, and 14 bases separated the two germline ends. Germline V gene data show CDR1 as SGHTA and CDR2 as FQGNSA. The CDR3 spans 16 residues. CDR3 loop: CASSSGIGSSTDTQYF. CDR3 in DNA: TGTGCCAGCAGCTCAGGGATCGGTTCTAGCACAGATACGCAGTATTTT.

CDR3 sequence reads: CASSMTPAGTEAFF. CDR3 bases: TGTGCCAGTAGTATGACCCCGGCCGGCACTGAAGCTTTCTTT. The chain has TRBV19 and TRBJ1-1, with D unresolved. CDR3 size: 14 residues. With 3 bases removed from V and 4 bases from J, the gap between germline ends came to 12 bases. Germline lookup yields CDR1 LNHDA and CDR2 SQIVND (reference sequence).

V gene TRBV30 combines with J gene TRBJ1-4; tentative D call: TRBD1 (5 bases). The CDR3 totals 15 residues. In germline, CDR1 is GTSNPN, CDR2 SVGIG (reference sequence). With 3 bases removed from V and 10 bases from J, the gap between germline ends came to 21 bases. The CDR3 region has the DNA TGTGCCTGGAGGCTGAGCGGGACCTCCTGGGGAAAACTGTTTTTT. Its protein is CAWRLSGTSWGKLFF.

The chain uses TRBV10-3 and TRBJ2-7; D perhaps matches TRBD1 (6 bases). V gave up 4 bases and J gave up 2 bases, with 6 bases separating them. From germline, CDR1 is ENHRY and CDR2 SYGVKD. This CDR3 contains 12 residues. The DNA of the CDR3 is TGTGCCATCAGTGGGGGGCCCTACGAGCAGTACTTC. Its protein is CAISGGPYEQYF.

A single count supports this clone. The V call is TRBV19, the J call TRBJ1-3; 8 positions agree with TRBD1. Germline V lookup: CDR1 LNHDA, CDR2 SQIVND (reference sequence). This CDR3 is built from 17 residues. The trim removed 7 bases at V and 0 bases at J, leaving 11 bases unmatched. This chain's CDR3 is CASIPGTGLLSGNTIYF. DNA for the CDR3: TGTGCCAGTATTCCCGGGACAGGATTACTCTCTGGAAACACCATATATTTT.

The chain couples TRBV2 to TRBJ1-5; D unclear. Trimming pared 2 bases from V and 5 bases from J, leaving 10 bases between. The CDR3 spans 14 residues. Germline V gives CDR1 SNHLY, CDR2 FYNNEI. The CDR3 DNA sequence: TGTGCCAGCAGTGAATACCGACGGGATCAGCCCCAGCATTTT. It translates to CASSEYRRDQPQHF.

The chain employs TRBV7-9 and TRBJ2-7; 13 nucleotides line up with TRBD2. With V trimmed by 5 bases and J by 7 bases, 11 bases remained unmatched. The CDR3 has 16 residues. CDR1 and CDR2 (germline): SEHNR, FQNEAQ (reference sequence). In DNA form, the CDR3 reads TGTGCCAGCAGCCCGCAACTAGCGGGAGGGGGACTGGAGCAGTACTTC. This translates into CASSPQLAGGGLEQYF.